The text below deals with one T cell receptor beta chain. The data derive from a study of cytotoxic CD8 clonotypes in ibrutinib-treated CLL. Study in general: Approximately ten relapsed/refractory, over 14 treatment-naive; roughly 17 IGHV unmutated.

Around 2 micrograms of genomic DNA (from cryopreserved PBMCs) were used for TCR beta libraries. Some clones are missing from TCRdb's copy, which holds only in-frame ones; the method was immunoSEQ multiplex PCR. The table includes about 140,000 clones, around 80% detected once. With 3 bases removed from V and 2 bases from J, the gap between germline ends came to 11 bases. The CDR3 consists of 14 residues. Germline V gene data show CDR1 as GTSNPN and CDR2 as SVGIG (reference sequence). Sample: PBMCs, taken after 36 months of ibrutinib treatment. This sequence originates from a human donor with chronic lymphocytic leukemia. J is TRBJ2-1 and V is TRBV30; D may match TRBD1 or TRBD2 (5 bases each). The CDR3 DNA reads as TGTGCCTGGAGCGAGGGGTTAGCCTACAATGAGCAGTTCTTC. It specifies CAWSEGLAYNEQFF.